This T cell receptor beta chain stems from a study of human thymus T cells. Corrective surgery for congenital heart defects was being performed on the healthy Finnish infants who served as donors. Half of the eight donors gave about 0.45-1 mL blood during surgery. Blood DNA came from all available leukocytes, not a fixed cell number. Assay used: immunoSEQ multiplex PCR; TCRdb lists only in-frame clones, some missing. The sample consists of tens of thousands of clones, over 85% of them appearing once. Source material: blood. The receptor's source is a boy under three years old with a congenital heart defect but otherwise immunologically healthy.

As DNA, the CDR3 is TGTGCCAGCAGTGTCCGGGGCCCTTACAATGAGCAGTTCTTC. Translation gives CASSVRGPYNEQFF. The chain recombines TRBV6-5 with TRBJ2-1; tentatively, D is TRBD1 or TRBD2 (5 bases each). The CDR3 length is 14 residues. V dropped 5 bases and J dropped 4 bases, with 12 bases sitting between them. Germline CDR1 MNHEY, CDR2 SVGAGI.